A single sample is the source of the 7 T cell receptor beta chains below, sequenced in a study of blood T cell repertoires in COVID-19. Sequenced by immunoSEQ multiplex PCR; TCRdb stores in-frame clones only, minus some. This sample yields roughly 220,000 clones, of which about 91% are seen a single time; about 15% belongs to the top ten. Input material: PBMCs or T cells enriched from blood (not recorded which). Receptors were obtained from a woman in her 50s with acute COVID-19.

The chain uses TRBV28 and TRBJ2-1, with a tentative D call TRBD2 (5 bases). Germline CDR1 is MDHEN and CDR2 is SYDVKM. The germline V and J ends were trimmed by 7 bases and 6 bases, with 19 bases remaining between them. The CDR3 length is 15 residues. The CDR3 reads CASIPSRGPSNEQFF. The CDR3 nucleotides read TGTGCCAGCATTCCCTCCCGAGGGCCGTCCAATGAGCAGTTCTTC.

The V call is TRBV28, the J call TRBJ2-7; 7 bases agree with TRBD2. The trim removed 8 bases at V and 4 bases at J, leaving 11 bases unmatched. The CDR3 sequence is 14 residues long. Germline V gene data show CDR1 as MDHEN and CDR2 as SYDVKM. The chain's CDR3 is CASWGTGAGYEQYF. CDR3 in DNA: TGTGCCAGCTGGGGTACGGGAGCGGGGTACGAGCAGTACTTC.

The chain is built from TRBV2 and TRBJ2-5; 8 nucleotides line up with TRBD1. V lost 8 bases to trimming and J lost 4 bases; unmatched junction nucleotides: 6. CDR1 and CDR2 (germline): SNHLY, FYNNEI. This CDR3 is built from 13 residues. The CDR3: CASRDRNGETQYF. In DNA, the CDR3 is TGTGCCAGCCGGGACAGGAATGGAGAGACCCAGTACTTC.

The chain employs TRBV28 and TRBJ1-6, with D maybe TRBD1 (6 bases). Germline CDR1 MDHEN, CDR2 SYDVKM. This CDR3 has 18 amino acids. V was shortened by 3 bases and J by 3 bases, with 18 bases between the two germline ends. CDR3 sequence reads: CASSFGATGSVYNSPLHF. In nucleotides, the CDR3 is TGTGCCAGCAGTTTCGGCGCCACAGGGTCCGTCTATAATTCACCCCTCCACTTT.

The chain links TRBV27 to TRBJ2-7; perhaps TRBD1 as D (5 bases). Looked up from germline, CDR1 is MNHEY and CDR2 is SMNVEV (reference sequence). Trimming stripped 10 bases from V and 3 bases from J, with 10 bases between. This CDR3 contains 11 residues. For the CDR3, the DNA is TGTGCCACAGCTAGGGGCTACGAGCAGTACTTC. It encodes CATARGYEQYF.

The CDR3 nucleotides read TGTGCCAGCAGGCTACAGGTCGGTGAGCAGTTCTTC. It codes for CASRLQVGEQFF. V is TRBV2 and J is TRBJ2-1, with a possible D match to TRBD1 (5 bases). Germline CDR1 SNHLY, CDR2 FYNNEI. V was clipped by 6 bases and J by 9 bases, with 12 bases between them. This CDR3 spans 12 amino acids. Together with reference TRBV2 and TRBJ2-1, the CDR3 gives the full variable domain: EPEVTQTPSHQVTQMGQEVILRCVPISNHLYFYWYRQILGQKVEFLVSFYNNEISEKSEIFDDQFSVERPDGSNFTLKIRSTKLEDSAMYFCASRLQVGEQFFGPGTRLTVL.

This rearrangement joins TRBV5-5 to TRBJ2-3, with TRBD1 identical over 10 bases. Germline assignment: CDR1 SGHKS and CDR2 YYEKEE (reference sequence). This CDR3 is 14 amino acids long. Trimming took 3 bases from V and 3 from J; bases not matched to a gene: 1. The CDR3 loop is CASSWTGGTDTQYF. CDR3 nucleotide sequence: TGTGCCAGCAGCTGGACAGGGGGAACAGATACGCAGTATTTT.